This is a list of T cell receptor beta chains from one sample in a study of blood T cell repertoires in COVID-19. Libraries were prepared by immunoSEQ multiplex PCR; TCRdb keeps only in-frame clonotypes and omits some of them. The sample contains 150,000 to 180,000 clones, about 85% of which appear only once. Sequencing was carried out using peripheral blood. The receptor source for this set is a man in his sixties with COVID-19, enrolled during active disease. The CDR3 runs from the conserved cysteine through the conserved F or W. The order of the fields is D gene, clone size, V gene, J gene, CDR3 protein, CDR3 DNA. D genes are given only for firm matches. Clone size is not always given. Where it is, it says once, few, many or a class for expanded clones.

D: -
size: -
V: TRBV19
J: TRBJ1-2
CDR3: CASSIHQGYTF
DNA: TGTGCCAGTAGTATACATCAGGGCTACACCTTC

D: -
size: -
V: TRBV4-3
J: TRBJ1-5
CDR3: CASSQGAPGIQPQHF
DNA: TGCGCCAGCAGCCAAGGAGCCCCCGGTATTCAGCCCCAGCATTTT

D: -
size: once
V: TRBV11-2
J: TRBJ1-1
CDR3: CASSLKWAGNTEAFF
DNA: TGTGCCAGCAGCTTAAAGTGGGCGGGGAACACTGAAGCTTTCTTT

D: -
size: -
V: TRBV12-3/TRBV12-4
J: TRBJ1-2
CDR3: CASTAGNSHGYTF
DNA: TGTGCCAGCACCGCTGGCAATTCACATGGCTACACCTTC

D: -
size: -
V: TRBV10-3
J: TRBJ2-7
CDR3: CAISSPGTGNYEQYF
DNA: TGTGCCATCAGTTCCCCCGGGACTGGAAACTACGAGCAGTACTTC

D: TRBD1
size: -
V: TRBV7-2
J: TRBJ2-7
CDR3: CASSKATGGALYEQYF
DNA: TGTGCCAGCAGCAAGGCGACAGGGGGCGCTTTATACGAGCAGTACTTC

D: -
size: once
V: TRBV18
J: TRBJ1-2
CDR3: CASSPQEGRGGYTF
DNA: TGTGCCAGCTCACCACAGGAGGGGCGCGGTGGCTACACCTTC

D: TRBD1
size: once
V: TRBV15
J: TRBJ1-2
CDR3: CATSTPGQGAFGYTF
DNA: TGTGCCACCAGCACCCCGGGACAGGGGGCGTTCGGCTACACCTTC

D: TRBD2
size: -
V: TRBV7-3
J: TRBJ2-2
CDR3: CASSLGLAGSSGRELFF
DNA: TGTGCCAGCAGCTTGGGACTAGCGGGTTCGTCTGGGAGGGAGCTGTTTTTT

D: -
size: -
V: TRBV7-8
J: TRBJ2-2
CDR3: CASSLQAELFF
DNA: TGTGCCAGCAGCTTACAGGCGGAGCTGTTTTTT

D: -
size: -
V: TRBV30
J: TRBJ2-7
CDR3: CALAQGAYEQYF
DNA: TGTGCCTTGGCCCAGGGTGCCTACGAGCAGTACTTC

D: TRBD2
size: -
V: TRBV18
J: TRBJ2-7
CDR3: CASTYGTSGSYEQYF
DNA: TGTGCCAGCACCTACGGGACTAGCGGATCCTACGAGCAGTACTTC

D: TRBD1
size: -
V: TRBV7-2
J: TRBJ1-1
CDR3: CASSSTGGHMNTEAFF
DNA: TGTGCCAGCAGCTCGACAGGGGGACACATGAACACTGAAGCTTTCTTT